This TCR beta chain was obtained from a study of ipilimumab plus nivolumab after autologous stem cell transplantation. A note on this clone: A junction end diverges from the germline sequence, so it may reflect a read error.

Clones were read by immunoSEQ multiplex PCR, and TCRdb kept only the in-frame ones, dropping some. Of 20,000 to 25,000 clones listed, nearly 75% were seen once; the top ten hold around 25%. Checkpoint therapy with ipilimumab 1 mg/kg began 14 to 28 days after transplant. The CDR3 consists of 14 residues. Germline V gene lookup returns CDR1 SQVTM and CDR2 ANQGSEA. The sequence came from a male donor with diffuse large B-cell lymphoma. The sample consisted of PBMCs, taken in a trial of ipilimumab plus nivolumab as post-transplant consolidation. The rearrangement links TRBV29-1 to TRBJ2-7, with TRBD2 matching over 8 bases. The CDR3 sequence is CSVVRGLGSHEQYF. CDR3 DNA: TGCAGCGTTGTGCGGGGACTAGGCTCCCACGAGCAGTACTTC.